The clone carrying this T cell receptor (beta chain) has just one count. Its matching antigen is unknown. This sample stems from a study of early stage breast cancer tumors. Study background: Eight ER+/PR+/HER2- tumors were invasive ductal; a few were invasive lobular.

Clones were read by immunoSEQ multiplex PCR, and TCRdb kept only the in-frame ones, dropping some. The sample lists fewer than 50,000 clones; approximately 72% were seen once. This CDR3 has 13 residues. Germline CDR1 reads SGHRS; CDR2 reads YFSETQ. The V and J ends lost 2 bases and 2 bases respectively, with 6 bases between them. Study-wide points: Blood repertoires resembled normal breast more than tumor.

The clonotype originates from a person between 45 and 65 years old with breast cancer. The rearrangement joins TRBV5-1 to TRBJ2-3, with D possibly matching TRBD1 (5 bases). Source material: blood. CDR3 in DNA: TGCGCCAGCAGCTTAGGGGACACAGATACGCAGTATTTT. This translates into CASSLGDTDTQYF.